Below, 16 T cell receptor beta chains from the same sample are listed, as sequenced in a study of blood T cell repertoires in COVID-19. TCRdb's copy holds only in-frame clones and misses some; the assay was immunoSEQ multiplex PCR. The data hold about 120,000 clones, with around 80% observed a single time. Sequenced: peripheral blood. The receptor set was obtained from a woman in her forties or fifties with acute or convalescent COVID-19.

The chain combines TRBV7-2 with TRBJ2-4, with D uncertain. This CDR3 has 16 residues. Trimming shortened V by 6 bases and J by 1 base, and 16 bases separated the two germline ends. Looked up from germline, CDR1 is SGHTA and CDR2 is FQGNSA. The CDR3 spells CASSLPGRDAKNIQYF. In nucleotides, the CDR3 is TGTGCCAGCAGTTTGCCGGGTCGCGATGCCAAAAACATTCAGTACTTC.

The chain recombines TRBV28 with TRBJ2-1; 11 bases are shared with TRBD2. The CDR3 is 14 residues long. The junction had 7 bases not matched to a gene; V was cut back by 7 bases and J by 8 bases. The germline gives CDR1 MDHEN, CDR2 SYDVKM. The CDR3 coding sequence is TGTGCCAGCAAAACTAGCGGGAGTTTCTATGAGCAGTTCTTC. This encodes CASKTSGSFYEQFF.

V usage is TRBV7-3 and J usage is TRBJ2-3, with 9 bases that match TRBD2. The CDR3 spans 17 residues. Germline CDR1 SGHTA, CDR2 FQGTGA. V shed 5 bases, J shed 4 bases, and the junction held 13 bases outside the gene matches. DNA for the CDR3: TGTGCCAGCAGCCTCACCCGGCTAGCGGGGTTATCAGATACGCAGTATTTT. The encoded protein is CASSLTRLAGLSDTQYF.

A few counts support this clone. V and J are TRBV6-5 and TRBJ1-5; 10 bases agree with TRBD1. The CDR3 covers 12 residues. Germline trimming cut 6 bases from V and 7 bases from J; bases unmatched to any gene: 0. CDR1 is MNHEY and CDR2 is SVGAGI in the germline V gene. This CDR3 reads CASRTGGQPQHF. Written as DNA, the CDR3 is TGTGCCAGCAGGACAGGGGGCCAGCCCCAGCATTTT.

This clone occurred a few times. J is TRBJ2-1 and V is TRBV7-9, with D maybe TRBD2 (6 bases). The CDR3 is 14 amino acids. From germline, CDR1 is SEHNR and CDR2 FQNEAQ (reference sequence). With 0 bases removed from V and 10 bases from J, the gap between germline ends came to 13 bases. CDR3 DNA sequence: TGTGCCAGCAGCTTAGCGCCTAGGAGGGCCGAGCAGTTCTTC. Protein sequence: CASSLAPRRAEQFF.

The chain carries TRBV28 and TRBJ1-2, with 7 bases identical to TRBD1. CDR3 length equals 15 residues. With 6 bases clipped from V and 4 bases from J, the junction kept 11 bases outside the gene matches. CDR1 is MDHEN, CDR2 SYDVKM, per germline. The CDR3 is CASRRTGPLTYGYTF. DNA of the CDR3: TGTGCCAGCAGGAGGACAGGTCCGCTAACCTATGGCTACACCTTC.

The rearrangement uses TRBV12-3 or TRBV12-4 and TRBJ1-5, with 8 bases matching TRBD1. After removal of 7 bases from V and 5 bases from J, the junction contained 4 bases not matched to a gene. The CDR3 covers 13 residues. Here the CDR3 DNA reads TGTGCCAGCACCCCAGGGGGCTATCAGCCCCAGCATTTT. It translates to CASTPGGYQPQHF.

V and J are TRBV28 and TRBJ2-3; 7 bases agree with TRBD2. From germline, CDR1 is MDHEN and CDR2 SYDVKM. The CDR3 totals 13 residues. V shed 6 bases and J 5 bases; nucleotides not matched to a gene: 5. The CDR3 sequence is CASSDLAVDTQYF. The CDR3 coding sequence is TGTGCCAGCAGCGATCTAGCGGTAGATACGCAGTATTTT.

The chain carries TRBV5-1 and TRBJ2-7; 14 bases map to TRBD2. J lost 4 bases, V lost 4 bases, and 4 bases had no gene match. Germline CDR1 SGHRS, CDR2 YFSETQ. This CDR3 spans 15 amino acids. The CDR3 here is CASSETSGGGYEQYF. The CDR3 DNA is TGCGCCAGCAGCGAGACTAGCGGGGGGGGATACGAGCAGTACTTC. The complete variable domain, with remaining parts taken from reference TRBV5-1 and TRBJ2-7, reads KAGVTQTPRYLIKTRGQQVTLSCSPISGHRSVSWYQQTPGQGLQFLFEYFSETQRNKGNFPGRFSGRQFSNSRSEMNVSTLELGDSALYLCASSETSGGGYEQYFGPGTRLTVT.

The gene calls are TRBV19 and TRBJ1-1; D is uncertain. In germline, CDR1 is LNHDA, CDR2 SQIVND (reference sequence). Trimming pared 7 bases from V and 0 bases from J, leaving 12 bases between. The CDR3 runs 14 residues. The CDR3 protein is CASMARGMNTEAFF. DNA of the CDR3: TGTGCCAGTATGGCGCGAGGGATGAACACTGAAGCTTTCTTT.

This chain links TRBV25-1 with TRBJ2-5; D ambiguous. The CDR3 has 13 amino acids. Germline V CDR1 and CDR2: MGHDK, SYGVNS. The V end was cut by 5 bases, the J end by 1 base, with 8 bases between. This chain's CDR3 is CASSLRVQETQYF. The CDR3 nucleotides are TGTGCCAGCAGTCTACGGGTCCAAGAGACCCAGTACTTC.

V usage is TRBV7-9 and J usage is TRBJ2-1; a weak D match, TRBD2 (5 bases). There are 13 residues in the CDR3. The V and J ends lost 5 bases and 4 bases respectively, with 9 bases between them. Germline assignment: CDR1 SEHNR and CDR2 FQNEAQ (reference sequence). The CDR3 is CASSRDIYNEQFF. The CDR3, as DNA: TGTGCCAGCAGCCGGGATATTTACAATGAGCAGTTCTTC.

The chain recombines TRBV27 with TRBJ1-4; 12 bases line up with TRBD1. The CDR3 covers 19 residues. J lost 7 bases, V lost 5 bases, and 17 bases had no gene match. Germline CDR1 MNHEY, CDR2 SMNVEV (reference sequence). This CDR3 reads CASSLSPGTGGELGEKLFF. CDR3 coding DNA: TGTGCCAGCAGTCTTTCCCCCGGGACAGGGGGCGAGTTGGGTGAAAAACTGTTTTTT.

The chain recombines TRBV5-1 with TRBJ2-3; 7 nucleotides line up with TRBD2. The germline V gene has CDR1 SGHRS and CDR2 YFSETQ. This CDR3 is built from 16 residues. The V gene end was trimmed by 1 base and the J gene end by 3 bases; junction bases not matched to a gene: 8. CDR3 loop: CASSLHPGGGTDTQYF. DNA of the CDR3: TGCGCCAGCAGCTTGCATCCGGGGGGTGGTACAGATACGCAGTATTTT.

This rearrangement joins TRBV5-1 to TRBJ2-2; 8 nucleotides align to TRBD1. Looked up from germline, CDR1 is SGHRS and CDR2 is YFSETQ. The CDR3 spans 17 residues. V dropped 2 bases and J dropped 6; count of bases not matched to a gene: 12. CDR3 sequence reads: CASSFNPGQATPGELFF. The DNA for the CDR3 is TGCGCCAGCAGCTTCAACCCGGGACAGGCCACCCCCGGGGAGCTGTTTTTT.

V is TRBV25-1 and J is TRBJ1-2, with 9 bases matching TRBD1. CDR3 length: 12 amino acids. Germline V gene data show CDR1 as MGHDK and CDR2 as SYGVNS. V lost 6 bases to trimming and J lost 8 bases; unmatched junction nucleotides: 4. The CDR3 region has the DNA TGTGCCAGCAGGGACAGGGGCCAGGGCTACACCTTC. It codes for CASRDRGQGYTF.